A selection of T cell receptor beta chains follows, all from one sample in a study of blood T cells in healthy people across ages. TCRdb reprocessed the 5' RACE reads with MiXCR, giving one entry per CDR3 protein. The sample shows about 2 million distinct CDR3 sequences, just under 50% of them seen only once. The sequencing sample was made of blood. These receptors were taken from a woman aged 40 to 49 in good health. CDR3s include the opening cysteine and the closing phenylalanine or tryptophan. A D gene is named only where the DNA matches it firmly. A clone size is listed for some rows: how often the clone was seen (once, few, many), or a class if it is expanded.

v_call,j_call,d_call,clone_size,cdr3_aa,cdr3_nt
TRBV2,TRBJ2-7,-,-,CASSDVRPPYEQYF,TGTGCCAGCAGTGATGTACGGCCTCCCTACGAGCAGTACTTC
TRBV4-2,TRBJ2-1,TRBD2,few,CASSRTGSGGANEQFF,TGTGCCAGCAGCCGGACCGGAAGCGGGGGGGCCAATGAGCAGTTCTTC
TRBV2,TRBJ1-6,-,-,CASIERSYNSPLHF,TGTGCCAGCATTGAGCGATCCTATAATTCACCCCTCCACTTT
TRBV12-3/TRBV12-4,TRBJ1-2,-,-,CASSDQSMALPNYGYTF,TGTGCCAGCAGTGACCAGTCAATGGCCCTTCCTAACTATGGCTACACCTTC
TRBV27,TRBJ2-1,TRBD2,-,CASSPSAGGGNEQFF,TGTGCCAGCAGCCCTTCCGCGGGGGGGGGCAATGAGCAGTTCTTC
TRBV5-6,TRBJ2-5,-,-,CASSPGPSFNEQYF,TGTGCCAGCAGCCCTGGGCCCTCTTTTAATGAGCAGTACTTC
TRBV28,TRBJ2-3,TRBD2,-,CASNSGGWDTQYF,TGTGCCAGCAATAGCGGGGGTTGGGATACGCAGTATTTT
TRBV12-3/TRBV12-4,TRBJ2-7,TRBD1,-,CASSFARQGALPYEQYF,TGTGCCAGCAGTTTTGCCCGACAGGGGGCCCTTCCCTACGAGCAGTACTTC
TRBV2,TRBJ1-4,-,few,CASIRADATNEKLFF,TGTGCCAGCATCAGGGCAGATGCAACTAATGAAAAACTGTTTTTT
TRBV6-5,TRBJ2-1,-,-,CASSSGKVEQFF,TGTGCCAGCAGTTCCGGAAAGGTTGAGCAGTTCTTC
TRBV5-1,TRBJ1-1,-,-,CASSLAVRRLMNTEAFF,TGCGCCAGCAGCTTGGCGGTACGACGGCTTATGAACACTGAAGCTTTCTTT
TRBV27,TRBJ1-1,-,once,CASSPGVGGNTEAFF,TGTGCCAGCAGCCCAGGGGTCGGGGGGAACACTGAAGCTTTCTTT
TRBV12-3/TRBV12-4,TRBJ1-2,-,-,CASSLVGQKIYGYTF,TGTGCCAGCAGTTTAGTGGGACAAAAGATCTATGGCTACACCTTC
TRBV7-6,TRBJ2-5,-,-,CASSLVMGRKQETQYF,TGTGCCAGCAGCTTAGTAATGGGGAGAAAACAAGAGACCCAGTACTTC
TRBV11-2,TRBJ2-7,-,-,CASSLDLWRGTLVYEQYF,TGTGCCAGCAGCTTAGATCTGTGGAGAGGGACCCTGGTTTACGAGCAGTACTTC
TRBV5-5,TRBJ1-2,-,-,CASSFSSAYGYTF,TGTGCCAGCAGCTTCTCTAGCGCCTATGGCTACACCTTC
TRBV27,TRBJ1-5,-,-,CASSLFRAINQPQHF,TGTGCCAGCAGTTTATTCAGGGCTATCAATCAGCCCCAGCATTTT
TRBV27,TRBJ1-2,-,-,CASSDLLPGRRNTYRYGYTF,TGTGCCAGCAGTGACCTACTCCCGGGACGGCGGAACACCTACAGATATGGCTACACCTTC
TRBV7-2,TRBJ2-1,-,-,CASSLQRISYNEQFF,TGTGCCAGCAGCTTACAGCGGATCTCCTACAATGAGCAGTTCTTC
TRBV6-6,TRBJ2-7,-,-,CTSSPWEVYEQYF,TGTACCAGCAGTCCGTGGGAGGTCTACGAGCAGTACTTC
TRBV20-1,TRBJ2-3,TRBD2,once,CSAPLLAGGDTQYF,TGCAGTGCTCCACTCCTAGCGGGGGGAGATACGCAGTATTTT
TRBV28,TRBJ1-2,-,-,CASSPQGALYGYTF,TGTGCCAGCAGTCCTCAGGGAGCGCTGTATGGCTACACCTTC
TRBV28,TRBJ2-1,-,few,CASSPVTYNEQFF,TGTGCCAGCAGCCCCGTAACCTACAATGAGCAGTTCTTC
TRBV7-9,TRBJ1-2,-,-,CASGRVGSHGYTF,TGTGCCAGCGGAAGGGTGGGGAGCCATGGCTACACCTTC